Listed below are T cell receptor beta chains from one sample, sequenced in a study of blood T cell repertoires in COVID-19. Only in-frame clones appear in the TCRdb table, and some are missing; sequencing was by immunoSEQ multiplex PCR. Of about 85,000 clones listed, about 80% were seen once; the top ten hold over 10%. Source material: peripheral blood. These TCRs come from a human donor in a cohort sampled during active COVID-19. Each CDR3 is given with its conserved first and last residue. The order of the fields is clone size, D gene, J gene, V gene, CDR3 protein, CDR3 DNA. The D gene is left open where the match is weak. Not all rows give a size; the values are once, few, many and, for expanded clones, a class.

abundance: NA; d_gene: TRBD2; j_gene: TRBJ2-3; v_gene: TRBV11-2; CDR3aa: CASSLDAGGYHTQYF; CDR3nt: TGTGCCAGCAGCTTAGACGCGGGGGGATATCATACGCAGTATTTT
abundance: once; d_gene: TRBD2; j_gene: TRBJ2-3; v_gene: TRBV7-6; CDR3aa: CASSFPSSGASTDTQYF; CDR3nt: TGTGCCAGCAGCTTCCCCTCGAGCGGGGCTAGCACAGATACGCAGTATTTT
abundance: NA; d_gene: TRBD1; j_gene: TRBJ1-5; v_gene: TRBV5-6; CDR3aa: CASSLGAGGVQPQHF; CDR3nt: TGTGCCAGCAGCTTGGGCGCAGGGGGCGTCCAGCCCCAGCATTTT
abundance: NA; d_gene: NA; j_gene: TRBJ1-2; v_gene: TRBV5-1; CDR3aa: CASSLGRNLNYGYTF; CDR3nt: TGCGCCAGCAGCTTGGGGAGGAACCTTAACTATGGCTACACCTTC
abundance: few; d_gene: TRBD1; j_gene: TRBJ1-2; v_gene: TRBV27; CDR3aa: CASSFRDRGRYGYTF; CDR3nt: TGTGCCAGCAGTTTCCGGGACAGGGGTCGGTACGGCTACACCTTC
abundance: once; d_gene: NA; j_gene: TRBJ1-5; v_gene: TRBV4-1; CDR3aa: CASTPLAGYQPQHF; CDR3nt: TGCGCCAGCACCCCCCTAGCCGGATATCAGCCCCAGCATTTT
abundance: NA; d_gene: NA; j_gene: TRBJ1-1; v_gene: TRBV19; CDR3aa: CASSPQVNTEAFF; CDR3nt: TGTGCCAGTAGTCCTCAGGTGAACACTGAAGCTTTCTTT
abundance: NA; d_gene: NA; j_gene: TRBJ1-1; v_gene: TRBV6-4; CDR3aa: CASSEEISTEAFF; CDR3nt: TGTGCCAGCAGTGAAGAAATTAGCACTGAAGCTTTCTTT
abundance: NA; d_gene: NA; j_gene: TRBJ1-4; v_gene: TRBV10-3; CDR3aa: CAISRDITTNEKLFF; CDR3nt: TGTGCCATCAGCCGGGACATCACAACTAATGAAAAACTGTTTTTT
abundance: NA; d_gene: TRBD2; j_gene: TRBJ2-2; v_gene: TRBV5-1; CDR3aa: CASSLGGGLGGELFF; CDR3nt: TGCGCCAGCAGCTTGGGCGGGGGACTCGGCGGGGAGCTGTTTTTT
abundance: NA; d_gene: TRBD2; j_gene: TRBJ2-1; v_gene: TRBV28; CDR3aa: CASSFLRGGHEQFF; CDR3nt: TGTGCCAGCAGTTTTTTACGGGGGGGCCATGAGCAGTTCTTC
abundance: NA; d_gene: NA; j_gene: TRBJ2-7; v_gene: TRBV6-5; CDR3aa: CASFMRGLYEQYF; CDR3nt: TGTGCCAGCTTCATGCGGGGGCTTTACGAGCAGTACTTC
abundance: NA; d_gene: TRBD1; j_gene: TRBJ1-5; v_gene: TRBV30; CDR3aa: CAWSAQTGGRQPQHF; CDR3nt: TGTGCCTGGAGCGCCCAAACAGGGGGCCGTCAGCCCCAGCATTTT
abundance: once; d_gene: NA; j_gene: TRBJ1-1; v_gene: TRBV7-2; CDR3aa: CASSFRGPNTEAFF; CDR3nt: TGTGCCAGCAGCTTTCGAGGCCCTAACACTGAAGCTTTCTTT
abundance: NA; d_gene: NA; j_gene: TRBJ1-1; v_gene: TRBV5-1; CDR3aa: CASSPLQGTNTEAFF; CDR3nt: TGCGCCAGCAGCCCCCTACAGGGAACGAACACTGAAGCTTTCTTT
abundance: NA; d_gene: TRBD2; j_gene: TRBJ2-4; v_gene: TRBV28; CDR3aa: CASSFLGGTSLNIQYF; CDR3nt: TGTGCCAGCAGTTTTTTGGGGGGGACTAGCCTAAACATTCAGTACTTC
abundance: NA; d_gene: NA; j_gene: TRBJ2-5; v_gene: TRBV11-2; CDR3aa: CASSRPQVFQETQYF; CDR3nt: TGTGCCAGCAGCCGACCTCAGGTATTCCAAGAGACCCAGTACTTC
abundance: NA; d_gene: TRBD1; j_gene: TRBJ2-3; v_gene: TRBV3-1/TRBV3-2; CDR3aa: CASSAQGRGRTDTQYF; CDR3nt: TGTGCCAGCAGCGCCCAAGGAAGGGGGCGGACAGATACGCAGTATTTT
abundance: once; d_gene: NA; j_gene: TRBJ1-2; v_gene: TRBV27; CDR3aa: CASSFRPDYGYTF; CDR3nt: TGTGCCAGCAGTTTCAGGCCGGATTATGGCTACACCTTC
abundance: NA; d_gene: TRBD1; j_gene: TRBJ1-4; v_gene: TRBV5-1; CDR3aa: CASSASGTGDLLFF; CDR3nt: TGCGCCAGCAGCGCCTCCGGGACAGGGGACCTTCTGTTTTTT
abundance: NA; d_gene: TRBD2; j_gene: TRBJ2-5; v_gene: TRBV7-6; CDR3aa: CASSLGEGGGRGVETQYF; CDR3nt: TGTGCCAGCAGCTTAGGGGAAGGCGGGGGGCGAGGTGTGGAGACCCAGTACTTC
abundance: NA; d_gene: NA; j_gene: TRBJ1-1; v_gene: TRBV19; CDR3aa: CASSPGVNTEAFF; CDR3nt: TGTGCCAGTAGTCCAGGGGTGAACACTGAAGCTTTCTTT
abundance: NA; d_gene: NA; j_gene: TRBJ1-6; v_gene: TRBV14; CDR3aa: CASSQGGFSPLHF; CDR3nt: TGTGCCAGCAGCCAAGGGGGCTTTTCACCCCTCCACTTT
abundance: NA; d_gene: TRBD1; j_gene: TRBJ1-5; v_gene: TRBV4-1; CDR3aa: CASSQGQGSNQPQHF; CDR3nt: TGCGCCAGCAGCCAGGGACAGGGTAGCAATCAGCCCCAGCATTTT
abundance: NA; d_gene: NA; j_gene: TRBJ1-5; v_gene: TRBV12-5; CDR3aa: CASAEGGPSGKLNQPQHF; CDR3nt: TGTGCTAGTGCCGAGGGGGGGCCTTCGGGCAAGCTCAATCAGCCCCAGCATTTT
abundance: once; d_gene: NA; j_gene: TRBJ1-1; v_gene: TRBV2; CDR3aa: CASSDWGVEAFF; CDR3nt: TGTGCCAGCAGTGATTGGGGGGTTGAAGCTTTCTTT
abundance: once; d_gene: TRBD2; j_gene: TRBJ2-3; v_gene: TRBV9; CDR3aa: CASSTGLAGYSDTQYF; CDR3nt: TGTGCCAGCAGCACGGGACTAGCGGGTTACTCAGATACGCAGTATTTT
abundance: NA; d_gene: TRBD2; j_gene: TRBJ2-3; v_gene: TRBV29-1; CDR3aa: CSVEELAGKATDTQYF; CDR3nt: TGCAGCGTTGAAGAGCTAGCGGGGAAGGCCACAGATACGCAGTATTTT
abundance: NA; d_gene: NA; j_gene: TRBJ1-1; v_gene: TRBV19; CDR3aa: CASEVRGGHTEAFF; CDR3nt: TGTGCCAGTGAAGTCCGGGGAGGGCACACTGAAGCTTTCTTT
abundance: NA; d_gene: NA; j_gene: TRBJ1-1; v_gene: TRBV5-6; CDR3aa: CASSRARGTEAFF; CDR3nt: TGTGCCAGCAGCCGGGCCAGGGGAACTGAAGCTTTCTTT
abundance: few; d_gene: TRBD2; j_gene: TRBJ2-7; v_gene: TRBV7-8; CDR3aa: CASSRNSGGAYEQYF; CDR3nt: TGTGCCAGCAGCCGAAATAGCGGGGGGGCCTACGAGCAGTACTTC